This T cell receptor beta chain comes out of a study of neurological immune-mediated disorders. Time point defined: longitudinal time-point 1 (baseline). Via MiXCR, TCRdb re-called the 5' RACE reads, giving one row per CDR3 protein. The sample lists tens of thousands of distinct CDR3 sequences; 3.2% were seen once. Germline lookup yields CDR1 SGHDT and CDR2 YYEEEE. The V gene end was trimmed by 2 bases and the J gene end by 6 bases; junction bases not matched to a gene: 11. The CDR3 loop spans 18 amino acids. This clonotype has at least ten counts. Sequencing was done on a sample of PBMCs. The TCR sequence derives from an older woman with multiple sclerosis. The chain combines TRBV5-6 with TRBJ2-1; TRBD2 matches 13 bases. This chain's CDR3 is CASSLLAGGSSWANEQFF. In DNA form, the CDR3 reads TGTGCCAGCAGCTTACTAGCGGGGGGGTCCTCATGGGCCAATGAGCAGTTCTTC.